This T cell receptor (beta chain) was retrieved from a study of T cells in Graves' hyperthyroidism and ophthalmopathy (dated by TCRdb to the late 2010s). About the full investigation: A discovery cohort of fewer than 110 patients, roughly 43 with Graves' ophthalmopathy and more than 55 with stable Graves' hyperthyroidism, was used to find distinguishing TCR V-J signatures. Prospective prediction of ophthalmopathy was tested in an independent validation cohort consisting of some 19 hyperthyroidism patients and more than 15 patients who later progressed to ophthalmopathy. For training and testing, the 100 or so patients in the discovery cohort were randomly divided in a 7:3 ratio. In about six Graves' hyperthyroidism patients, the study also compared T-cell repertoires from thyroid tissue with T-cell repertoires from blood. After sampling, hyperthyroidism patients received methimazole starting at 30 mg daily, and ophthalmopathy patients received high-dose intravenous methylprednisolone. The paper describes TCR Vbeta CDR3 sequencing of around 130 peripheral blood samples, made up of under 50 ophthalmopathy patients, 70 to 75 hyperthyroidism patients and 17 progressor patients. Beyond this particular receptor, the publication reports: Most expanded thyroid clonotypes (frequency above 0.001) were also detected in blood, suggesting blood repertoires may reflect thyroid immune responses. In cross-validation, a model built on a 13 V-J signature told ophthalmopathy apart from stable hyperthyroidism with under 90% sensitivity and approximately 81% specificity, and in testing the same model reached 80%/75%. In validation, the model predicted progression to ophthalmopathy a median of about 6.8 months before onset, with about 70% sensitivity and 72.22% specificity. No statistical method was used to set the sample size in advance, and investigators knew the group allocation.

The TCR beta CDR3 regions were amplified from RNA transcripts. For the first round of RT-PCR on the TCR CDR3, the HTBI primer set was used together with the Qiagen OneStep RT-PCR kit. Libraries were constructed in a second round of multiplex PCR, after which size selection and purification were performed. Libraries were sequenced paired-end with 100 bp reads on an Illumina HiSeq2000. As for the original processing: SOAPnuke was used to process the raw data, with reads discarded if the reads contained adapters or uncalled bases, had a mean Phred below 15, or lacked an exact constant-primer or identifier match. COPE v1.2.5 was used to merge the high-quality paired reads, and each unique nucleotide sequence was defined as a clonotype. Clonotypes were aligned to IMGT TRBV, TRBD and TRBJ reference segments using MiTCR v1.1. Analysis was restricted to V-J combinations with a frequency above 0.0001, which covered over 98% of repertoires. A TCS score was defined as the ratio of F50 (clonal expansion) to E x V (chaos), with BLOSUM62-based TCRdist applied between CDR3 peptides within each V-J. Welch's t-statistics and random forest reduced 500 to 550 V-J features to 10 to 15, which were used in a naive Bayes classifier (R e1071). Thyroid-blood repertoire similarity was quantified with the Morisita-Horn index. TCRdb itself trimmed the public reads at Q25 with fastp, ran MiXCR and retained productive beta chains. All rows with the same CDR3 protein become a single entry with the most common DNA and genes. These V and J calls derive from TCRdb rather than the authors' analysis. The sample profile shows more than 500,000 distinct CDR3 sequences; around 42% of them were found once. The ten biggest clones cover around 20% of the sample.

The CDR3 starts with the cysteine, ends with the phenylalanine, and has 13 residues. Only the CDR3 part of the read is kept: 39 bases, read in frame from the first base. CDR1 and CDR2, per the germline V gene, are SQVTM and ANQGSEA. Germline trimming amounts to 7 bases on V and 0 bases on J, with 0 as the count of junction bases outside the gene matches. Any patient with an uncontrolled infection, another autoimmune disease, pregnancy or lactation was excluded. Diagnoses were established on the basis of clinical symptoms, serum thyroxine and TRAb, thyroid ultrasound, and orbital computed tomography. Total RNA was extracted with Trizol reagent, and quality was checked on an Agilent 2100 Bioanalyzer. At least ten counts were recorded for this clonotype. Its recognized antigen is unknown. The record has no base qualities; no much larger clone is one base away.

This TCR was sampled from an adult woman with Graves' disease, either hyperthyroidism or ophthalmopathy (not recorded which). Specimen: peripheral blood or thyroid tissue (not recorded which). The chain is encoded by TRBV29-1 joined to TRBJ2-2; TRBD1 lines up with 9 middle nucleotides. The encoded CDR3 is CSGQGANTGELFF. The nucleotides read TGCAGCGGACAGGGGGCGAACACCGGGGAGCTGTTTTTT.